This TCR beta chain is drawn from a study of cytomegalovirus exposure and HLA in healthy donors. Here immunoSEQ multiplex PCR was the method, and the copy in TCRdb shows in-frame clones only, minus some. The profile covers around 160,000 clones, with around four fifths appearing a single time and about 2.3% taken by the ten largest. Study-level findings and limits: In vitro checks showed that a few CMV-associated chains really do target CMV antigens. With high specificity and sensitivity, the classifier reportedly diagnosed cytomegalovirus status.

This clone was counted once. The antigen remains unidentified. Sequencing input: PBMCs. The sequence was obtained from a man aged 25-45 years in good health and CMV-seropositive.

The CDR3 nucleotides are TGTGCCAGCAGCTCCGGACTAGCGGGGGGATACGAGCAGTACTTC. Its translation: CASSSGLAGGYEQYF. The V gene is TRBV7-9, the J gene TRBJ2-7; 14 bases agree with TRBD2. Losses at the gene ends were 4 bases for V and 4 bases for J; bases not matched to a gene: 3. CDR1 is SEHNR and CDR2 is FQNEAQ in the germline V gene (reference sequence). The CDR3 has 15 residues.